Following are 29 T cell receptor beta chains from one sample sequenced in a study of T-cell reconstitution after alpha-beta-depleted transplantation in children. Unique molecular identifiers were incorporated when the TCRbeta library was constructed. TCRdb re-derived calls from the PCR reads in MiXCR, one entry per CDR3 protein. The sample includes hundreds of thousands of distinct CDR3 sequences, around 16% of them seen just once. Sequencing was performed on PBMCs, mostly from graft donor cells, taken 360 days after TCRalphabeta/CD19-depleted stem cell transplant. These receptors all stem from a boy in the first two years of life who had a stem cell transplant for Wiskott-Aldrich syndrome, so the T cells may come from the graft donor.

The chain employs TRBV20-1 and TRBJ2-6; D remains unclear. CDR3 length: 14 residues. Trimming left V 5 bases short and J 3 bases short, with 11 bases between. Per the germline V gene, CDR1 is DFQATT and CDR2 is SNEGSKA (reference sequence). CDR3 region: CSADPRLGANVLTF. CDR3 sequence (DNA): TGCAGTGCTGATCCTCGACTTGGGGCCAACGTCCTGACTTTC.

This clonotype occurred a few times. This chain links TRBV6-5 with TRBJ1-2; TRBD1 aligns across 11 bases. CDR3 size: 16 residues. The V gene end was trimmed by 0 bases and the J gene end by 7 bases; junction bases not matched to a gene: 7. The V gene's germline CDR1 is MNHEY and CDR2 SVGAGI. The CDR3 loop reads CASSYSKGTGGLGYTF. The CDR3 DNA reads TGTGCCAGCAGTTACTCGAAAGGGACAGGGGGTCTTGGCTACACCTTC.

This clonotype was seen a few times. V and J are TRBV12-3 or TRBV12-4 and TRBJ2-7; a weak D match, TRBD1 (6 bases). Trimming shortened V by 7 bases and J by 3 bases, and 16 bases separated the two germline ends. The CDR3 is 14 residues long. CDR3 residues: CASTLGRGFYEQYF. The CDR3 DNA is TGTGCCAGCACTCTAGGCAGGGGCTTCTACGAGCAGTACTTC.

This clonotype came up a few times. V gene TRBV29-1 combines with J gene TRBJ2-5; no firm D call. CDR1 is SQVTM and CDR2 is ANQGSEA in the germline V gene. CDR3 length: 13 amino acids. V was pared by 0 bases and J by 3 bases, with 8 bases between. This chain's CDR3 is CSVEDGRKETQYF. CDR3 sequence (DNA): TGCAGCGTTGAAGACGGGCGGAAAGAGACCCAGTACTTC.

The CDR3, as DNA: TGTGCCACCCAGGGCAACGAGCAGTACTTC. Encoded protein: CATQGNEQYF. The chain has TRBV2 and TRBJ2-7, with D possibly matching TRBD1 (5 bases). This CDR3 has 10 amino acids. CDR1 SNHLY and CDR2 FYNNEI come from the germline V gene. V was cut by 10 bases and J by 5 bases, with 9 bases left in between.

This clonotype was found a few times. The chain employs TRBV12-3 or TRBV12-4 and TRBJ1-5, with 7 bases matching TRBD1. Trimming took 1 base from V and 3 from J; bases not matched to a gene: 6. This CDR3 comprises 16 residues. The CDR3 sequence: CASSLGPDRDNQPQHF. CDR3 coding DNA: TGTGCCAGCAGTTTAGGCCCTGACAGGGACAATCAGCCCCAGCATTTT.

This clonotype has at least ten counts. The rearrangement joins TRBV18 to TRBJ2-2, with 7 bases identical to TRBD2. V gave up 0 bases and J gave up 5 bases; unmatched junction bases: 6. This CDR3 is built from 16 residues. Germline lookup yields CDR1 KGHSH and CDR2 LQKENI. CDR3 sequence: CASSPPGGRGTGELFF. CDR3 nucleotide sequence: TGTGCCAGCTCACCACCAGGCGGGAGAGGGACCGGGGAGCTGTTTTTT.

The chain is built from TRBV30 and TRBJ1-5; D is unresolved. This CDR3 spans 12 amino acids. The V end was cut by 0 bases, the J end by 9 bases, with 9 bases between. The V gene's germline CDR1 is GTSNPN and CDR2 SVGIG (reference sequence). The DNA for the CDR3 is TGTGCCTGGAGTGTTACAACGGGGCCCCAGCATTTT. Protein sequence: CAWSVTTGPQHF.

There are a few counts of this clonotype. The chain is built from TRBV6-2 or TRBV6-3 and TRBJ2-7; the match to TRBD2 covers 10 bases. J was trimmed by 4 bases and V by 6 bases; bases with no gene match: 9. Germline CDR1 is MNHEY and CDR2 is SVGEGT. This CDR3 comprises 15 residues. CDR3 residues: CASSHLAGVGYEQYF. CDR3 bases: TGTGCCAGCAGCCACCTAGCGGGAGTTGGTTACGAGCAGTACTTC.

This clonotype was seen more than once but under ten times. V is TRBV5-1 and J is TRBJ2-7; tentatively, D is TRBD1 or TRBD2 (5 bases each). The germline V gene encodes CDR1 SGHRS and CDR2 YFSETQ. CDR3 length equals 17 residues. Trimming left V 0 bases short and J 2 bases short, with 18 bases between. The CDR3 coding sequence is TGCGCCAGCAGCTTGGAACCAGGGCGCGGGTTCCCCTACGAGCAGTACTTC. It is translated as CASSLEPGRGFPYEQYF.

This clonotype turned up a few times. The V and J genes are TRBV7-6 and TRBJ1-1, with 8 bases lining up with TRBD1. The J segment lost 2 bases and the V segment lost 5 bases, leaving 10 bases of the junction unmatched. The CDR3 totals 16 residues. CDR1 and CDR2 (germline): SGHVS, FNYEAQ. CDR3 sequence (DNA): TGTGCCAGCAGCCTCTACACAGGGGGGATTAACACTGAAGCTTTCTTT. Its protein is CASSLYTGGINTEAFF.

V is TRBV11-2 and J is TRBJ2-3; D is uncertain. CDR1 SGHAT and CDR2 FQNNGV come from the germline V gene. V lost 3 bases and J 6 bases, leaving 16 bases between the germline ends. This CDR3 comprises 15 residues. This CDR3 reads CASSLGVVTPDTQYF. CDR3 nucleotide sequence: TGTGCCAGCAGCTTGGGCGTTGTCACCCCGGATACGCAGTATTTT. The full variable domain, in which reference TRBV11-2 and TRBJ2-3 provide the parts outside the CDR3, is EAGVAQSPRYKIIEKRQSVAFWCNPISGHATLYWYQQILGQGPKLLIQFQNNGVVDDSQLPKDRFSAERLKGVDSTLKIQPAKLEDSAVYLCASSLGVVTPDTQYFGPGTRLTVL.

This clonotype has more than one count but fewer than ten. The V call is TRBV24-1, the J call TRBJ2-1, with 8 nucleotides matching TRBD1. The germline V gene encodes CDR1 KGHDR and CDR2 SFDVKD. This CDR3 is built from 14 residues. With V trimmed by 2 bases and J by 9 bases, 5 bases remained unmatched. The CDR3 loop is CATSDWGRGPEQFF. In nucleotides, the CDR3 is TGTGCCACCAGTGATTGGGGCAGGGGGCCTGAGCAGTTCTTC.

The chain is built from TRBV7-6 and TRBJ2-3; TRBD2 matches at 8 bases. With 5 bases clipped from V and 7 bases from J, the junction kept 11 bases outside the gene matches. Germline CDR1 and CDR2: SGHVS and FNYEAQ. The CDR3 has 15 amino acids. The CDR3 bases are TGTGCCAGCAGCGCGCGGGGGGCCGTTGGACATACGCAGTATTTT. Translation gives CASSARGAVGHTQYF.

The rearrangement links TRBV24-1 to TRBJ2-2; 8 nucleotides match TRBD1. The CDR3 consists of 14 residues. Germline CDR1 and CDR2: KGHDR and SFDVKD. V was pared by 4 bases and J by 6 bases, with 3 bases of the junction left unmatched. In DNA, the CDR3 is TGTGCCACCAGTGACACACAGGGGGCCGGGGAGCTGTTTTTT. Its translation: CATSDTQGAGELFF.

This chain connects TRBV20-1 to TRBJ2-7; tentative D call: TRBD2 (6 bases). There are 12 residues in the CDR3. The V end was cut by 7 bases, the J end by 1 base, with 11 bases between. Germline CDR1 DFQATT, CDR2 SNEGSKA (reference sequence). The CDR3 protein is CSGRDFSYEQYF. The CDR3 coding sequence is TGCAGTGGGAGGGACTTTTCCTACGAGCAGTACTTC.

This sequence joins TRBV20-1 and TRBJ2-3; TRBD2 agrees at 8 bases. The CDR3 covers 15 residues. Germline V gene sequence: CDR1 DFQATT, CDR2 SNEGSKA (reference sequence). V trimming: 2 bases; J trimming: 3 bases; junction bases outside the gene matches: 7. The DNA of the CDR3 is TGCAGTGCTAGAATTTCCGGGAGGGTAACAGATACGCAGTATTTT. Protein: CSARISGRVTDTQYF.

This clonotype was seen a few times. The chain combines TRBV20-1 with TRBJ2-7; a possible D gene is TRBD2 (6 bases). Deletions cut 1 base from V and 5 bases from J, with 15 bases between. Looked up from germline, CDR1 is DFQATT and CDR2 is SNEGSKA (reference sequence). The CDR3 runs to 14 residues. The CDR3 is CSARAPSSSDEQYF. In nucleotides, the CDR3 is TGCAGTGCTAGAGCCCCCTCCTCTAGCGACGAGCAGTACTTC.

J is TRBJ2-4 and V is TRBV5-1; D ambiguous. The germline V gene encodes CDR1 SGHRS and CDR2 YFSETQ. This CDR3 has 14 amino acids. Trimming took off 0 bases at V and 6 bases at J, with 10 bases between the two ends. The chain's CDR3 is CASSLGQSGNIQYF. Written as DNA, the CDR3 is TGCGCCAGCAGCTTGGGGCAGTCGGGAAACATTCAGTACTTC.

This clonotype came up a few times. V and J are TRBV7-2 and TRBJ2-7; D perhaps matches TRBD1 (5 bases). The length of the CDR3 is 12 residues. Germline lookup yields CDR1 SGHTA and CDR2 FQGNSA. Deletions cut 2 bases from V and 5 bases from J, with 7 bases between. The CDR3 nucleotides are TGTGCCAGCAGCTTATACAGGCACGAGCAGTACTTC. Translating gives CASSLYRHEQYF.

This clonotype was seen a handful of times. The rearrangement joins TRBV4-2 to TRBJ1-1; no clear D. Germline assignment: CDR1 LGHNA and CDR2 YNFKEQ. V was shortened by 7 bases and J by 1 base, with 13 bases between the two germline ends. The CDR3 consists of 14 residues. Here the CDR3 DNA reads TGTGCCAGCACCGACCCCGGGCGGAACACTGAAGCTTTCTTT. It translates to CASTDPGRNTEAFF.

This clonotype was observed a handful of times. V is TRBV6-5 and J is TRBJ2-1, with D unclear. The V gene lost 2 bases and the J gene lost 7 bases, with 6 bases spanning the gap. This CDR3 has 12 amino acids. Germline CDR1 reads MNHEY; CDR2 reads SVGAGI. CDR3 amino acids: CASSYKGNEQFF. The CDR3 DNA sequence: TGTGCCAGCAGTTACAAGGGTAATGAGCAGTTCTTC.

This clonotype was observed a few times. The chain has TRBV14 and TRBJ2-7; D is ambiguous. Germline V gene sequence: CDR1 SGHDN, CDR2 FVKESK. V was trimmed by 4 bases and J by 0 bases, leaving 10 bases between them. This CDR3 has 14 amino acids. The CDR3 DNA reads TGTGCCAGCAGCCCGAAATTGAGCTCCTACGAGCAGTACTTC. It translates to CASSPKLSSYEQYF.

The V and J genes are TRBV12-3 or TRBV12-4 and TRBJ1-3, with D uncertain. V was trimmed by 5 bases and J by 7 bases, leaving 9 bases between them. This CDR3 spans 12 amino acids. The chain's CDR3 is CASSLLVNTIYF. DNA for the CDR3: TGTGCCAGCAGTCTACTAGTCAACACCATATATTTT.

This clonotype was counted a few times. This chain connects TRBV19 to TRBJ2-1, with D perhaps matching TRBD1 (5 bases). From germline, CDR1 is LNHDA and CDR2 SQIVND (reference sequence). This CDR3 has 15 amino acids. Between the trimmed V and J ends, which lost 3 bases and 2 bases, there was a span of 11 bases. The CDR3 protein is CASSISRAAYNEQFF. The CDR3 DNA reads TGTGCCAGTAGTATTTCCAGGGCCGCCTACAATGAGCAGTTCTTC.

This clonotype was found a few times. V and J are TRBV5-1 and TRBJ2-7; 11 bases agree with TRBD1. From germline, CDR1 is SGHRS and CDR2 YFSETQ. This CDR3 region has 17 residues. V lost 2 bases, J lost 5 bases, and 12 bases stayed unmatched. CDR3 sequence: CASSFNPMGQGENEQYF. CDR3 nucleotides: TGCGCCAGCAGCTTTAACCCCATGGGACAGGGGGAAAACGAGCAGTACTTC.

This clonotype was counted between two and nine times. The gene calls are TRBV5-1 and TRBJ2-5, with 8 bases fitting TRBD2. Germline assignment: CDR1 SGHRS and CDR2 YFSETQ. The CDR3 has 16 amino acids. V gave up 2 bases and J gave up 7 bases; unmatched junction bases: 13. CDR3 nucleotides: TGCGCCAGCAGCTTTCGGGGGGGCCTACCTGGCGGGACCCAGTACTTC. Translated: CASSFRGGLPGGTQYF. Full variable domain (remainder filled in from reference TRBV5-1 and TRBJ2-5): KAGVTQTPRYLIKTRGQQVTLSCSPISGHRSVSWYQQTPGQGLQFLFEYFSETQRNKGNFPGRFSGRQFSNSRSEMNVSTLELGDSALYLCASSFRGGLPGGTQYFGPGTRLLVL.

The chain has TRBV5-1 and TRBJ2-1; a weak D match, TRBD2 (7 bases). V shed 0 bases and J shed 8 bases, with 15 bases lying between them. CDR1 and CDR2 from the germline V gene are SGHRS and YFSETQ. The CDR3 consists of 15 residues. Here the CDR3 reads CASSLGGGRFDEQFF. The DNA of the CDR3 is TGCGCCAGCAGCTTGGGGGGGGGCCGATTCGATGAGCAGTTCTTC.

The CDR3 bases are TGTGCCAGCAGTCCTAGGGTACCAGGGGAGCTGTTTTTT. Translation: CASSPRVPGELFF. V is TRBV12-3 or TRBV12-4 and J is TRBJ2-2, with no clear D. Trimming removed 5 bases at V and 8 bases at J, with 12 bases between. The CDR3 spans 13 residues.